This T cell receptor beta chain was identified in a study of shared clonotypes between healthy human individuals (dated by TCRdb to 2020 to 2022). General notes on the study: The cohort comprised a couple of women and a few men aged 18 to 49 years. To increase sequencing depth and limit assay-specific biases, different laboratories used diverse techniques to prepare libraries and sequence TCR repertoires. To estimate repertoire size and how much clonotype sharing occurs between individuals, the study deeply sequenced the blood TCR repertoires of roughly 5 healthy adults. Leukapheresis yielded between about 0.85 and 9 billion PBMCs per donor. For each donor, three plates each were used for CD4 naive and CD4 memory, two plates were used for CD8 naive, and one plate was used for CD8 memory.

The donors were healthy, HIV-negative adults who had no recently reported acute infections or vaccinations. Only Caucasian adults living in Nashville, Tennessee, USA were represented among the donors. Magnetic negative selection was used to enrich CD4+ T cells, after which naive cells were positively selected on CD45RA and the negative fraction became the memory subset. After blood collection by leukapheresis, PBMCs were isolated using Ficoll-Histopaque density gradient centrifugation and then cryopreserved in the vapor phase of liquid nitrogen. Purity and quantity of every magnetically sorted T cell population were checked by analytical flow cytometry. Genomic DNA was isolated from every sorted fraction and measured by UV absorbance on a Nanodrop 2000c. What the study reported, not specific to this receptor: Larger estimated clonotype richness was generally found for naive subsets than for memory subsets. Compared with non-shared clonotypes, the clonotypes found in all four sorted-subset donors had higher generation probabilities. Around 5% of naive CD4, 3.5% of naive CD8, approximately 2% of memory CD4, and over 0.35% of memory CD8 clonotypes were shared across a handful of donors. Rarefaction of sorted-subset datasets indicated incomplete sequencing despite the large sequencing depth. Pairwise subsampling indicated that sequencing depth was expected to affect the degree of clonotype sharing among donors. Sampling was limited to blood, and TCR repertoires in tissue likely differ from TCR repertoires in blood. Because the study included only a small number of donors, the genetic and exposure-history diversity represented was limited.

On this clone itself: Its antigen remains undetermined. Within one base of it there is no much larger clone, and no base qualities were kept.

TCR CDR3 regions were amplified from genomic DNA by multiplex PCR using the deep immunoSEQ assay. Extracted genomic DNA from each cell subset was distributed evenly across all wells of several immunoSEQ 96-well plates, and each plate was treated as a replicate. For sorted subsets, approximately 210 ng genomic DNA, equal to 30,000 to 35,000 T cell genomes, was loaded into each replicate PCR. The purified libraries were quantified using a Qubit 3.0 fluorometer, sized with a Bioanalyzer 2100, and then quantified again using the KAPA Library Quantification kit. A separate single-read 150-cycle Illumina NextSeq 550 flow cell was used to sequence each immunoSEQ 96-well plate. The original pipeline was this. Because the immunoSEQ output included only junctional sequences and no quality scores, the filtering could not be the same as the filtering used for full-length reads. To assign V/J genes and CDR3, sequences were annotated against IMGT germline references using PyIR, a Python wrapper for IgBLAST v1.9. Any read was removed if the V/J assignment was weak (E-value above 1e-6), the CDR3 was missing, or the read contained stop codons, out-of-frame junctions, or ambiguous translated residues. V3J clonotypes were defined as sequences sharing an identical inferred V gene, J gene, and CDR3 amino acid sequence. To compute the percentage overlap between repertoires, the number of shared unique clonotypes was divided by the size of the smaller repertoire. RTK rarefaction, the Chao1 estimator, and Recon v2.1 estimates of unobserved clonotypes were used to assess repertoire richness. Generation probabilities were computed with OLGA for all TCRbeta clonotypes obtained by the gDNA method from four donors. TCRdb stores this immuneACCESS table with in-frame sequences only. Part of the clones is absent; in the studies checked, under half of the shortfall reflects unresolved V genes, and no reason is known for the rest. The DNA was the basis for D and trimming; V, J and clone size are from that table. The sample table shows approximately 980,000 clones, and 60% to 85% are seen once. The top ten clones comprise over 1.3% of the sample.

The material sequenced was memory CD4+ T cells sorted from blood. Reading the label with the study, this specimen's cell subset or site is: CD45RA-negative fraction. This sequence originates from a man younger than 35 in good health.

The DNA sequence reads TGTGCCAGCAGCCATCGGCGGGAAACTAATGAAAAACTGTTTTTT. Its translation is CASSHRRETNEKLFF. This sequence uses TRBV7-9 and TRBJ1-4; the D gene is unclear. CDR1 and CDR2 are read off the germline V gene (reference sequence) as SEHNR and FQNEAQ. The CDR3 measures 15 amino acids from cysteine to phenylalanine. Left in the record is the CDR3 DNA by itself, 45 bases read in frame from the first base. V gives up 5 bases and J gives up 1 base, and the segment between their germline ends measures 11 bases.